The following is a T cell receptor (beta chain) sequence with its context. Its specificity is unknown. The CDR3 has 16 residues. Trimming took 1 base from V and 0 from J, leaving 12 bases between them. Germline V lookup: CDR1 LNHDA, CDR2 SQIVND (reference sequence). The sample originates from a study of cytomegalovirus exposure and HLA in healthy donors. Whereas donors were nominally healthy upon sampling, unrecorded immune exposures were probable. Whole-study findings and limits: Available immune exposure information covered CMV serostatus only.

It was with 60 Vbeta and 13 Jbeta primers that the PCR ran. Data came from immunoSEQ multiplex PCR; TCRdb stores just in-frame clones and leaves some out. The sample lists 80,000 to 100,000 clones; 81% were seen once. Sequenced: PBMCs. This sequence was found in a man in his forties in good health and CMV-seronegative. This rearrangement joins TRBV19 to TRBJ2-5, with D possibly being TRBD1 (5 bases). The CDR3 spells CASSIGLTVYQETQYF. DNA for the CDR3: TGTGCCAGTAGTATAGGGTTGACAGTGTACCAAGAGACCCAGTACTTC. Combining the CDR3 with reference TRBV19 and TRBJ2-5 gives the whole variable domain DGGITQSPKYLFRKEGQNVTLSCEQNLNHDAMYWYRQDPGQGLRLIYYSQIVNDFQKGDIAEGYSVSREKKESFPLTVTSAQKNPTAFYLCASSIGLTVYQETQYFGPGTRLLVL.